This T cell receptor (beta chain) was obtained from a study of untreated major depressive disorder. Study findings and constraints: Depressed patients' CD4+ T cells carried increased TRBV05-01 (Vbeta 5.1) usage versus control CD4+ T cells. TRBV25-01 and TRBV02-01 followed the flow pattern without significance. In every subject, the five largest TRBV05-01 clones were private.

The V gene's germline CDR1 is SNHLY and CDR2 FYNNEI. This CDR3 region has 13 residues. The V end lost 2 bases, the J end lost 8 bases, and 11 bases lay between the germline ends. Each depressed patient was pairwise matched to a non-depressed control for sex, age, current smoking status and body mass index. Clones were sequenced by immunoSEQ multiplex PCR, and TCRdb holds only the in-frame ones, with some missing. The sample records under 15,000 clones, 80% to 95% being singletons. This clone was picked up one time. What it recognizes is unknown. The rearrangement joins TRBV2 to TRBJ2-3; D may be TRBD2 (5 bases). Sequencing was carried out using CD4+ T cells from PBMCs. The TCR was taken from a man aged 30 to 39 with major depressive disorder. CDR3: CASSELPEGTQYF. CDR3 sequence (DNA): TGTGCCAGCAGTGAACTACCAGAGGGTACGCAGTATTTT. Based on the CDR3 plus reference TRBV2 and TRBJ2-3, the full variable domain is EPEVTQTPSHQVTQMGQEVILRCVPISNHLYFYWYRQILGQKVEFLVSFYNNEISEKSEIFDDQFSVERPDGSNFTLKIRSTKLEDSAMYFCASSELPEGTQYFGPGTRLTVL.